Listed below are T cell receptor beta chains from one sample, sequenced in a study of CD8 T cells in ankylosing spondylitis. MiXCR was run by TCRdb on the 5' RACE reads, yielding one entry per CDR3 protein. The table lists 150,000 to 200,000 distinct CDR3 sequences, approximately 16% of them singletons, with approximately 7.6% in the top ten. The sequenced material came from blood, either unsorted or a sorted T cell fraction (not recorded which). The receptors shown here come from a male donor with ankylosing spondylitis or in good health (not recorded which). Each CDR3 is given with its conserved first and last residue. The D gene is left open where the match is weak. Where a row states a size, it is once, few, many or the class of an expanded clone; other rows omit it.

CDR3aa	CDR3nt	abundance	v_gene	j_gene	d_gene
CASSSGGLAGIYEQYF	TGTGCCAGCAGCTCTGGGGGACTAGCGGGAATCTACGAGCAGTACTTC	few	TRBV7-8	TRBJ2-7	TRBD2
CASSPGWGNGYTF	TGTGCCAGCAGTCCCGGCTGGGGCAACGGCTACACCTTC	many	TRBV28	TRBJ1-2	.
CSMGQGYNEQFF	TGCAGCATGGGACAGGGTTACAATGAGCAGTTCTTC	.	TRBV29-1	TRBJ2-1	TRBD1
CASSFFTRWYEQFF	TGTGCCAGCAGTTTTTTCACTAGATGGTATGAGCAGTTCTTC	many	TRBV12-3/TRBV12-4	TRBJ2-1	.
CSGSSTGELFF	TGCAGTGGGTCGTCCACCGGGGAGCTGTTTTTT	many	TRBV20-1	TRBJ2-2	.
CSVLAQGKVPEQYF	TGCAGCGTCCTCGCGCAGGGGAAAGTTCCCGAGCAGTACTTC	.	TRBV29-1	TRBJ2-7	.
CASSLGQRSEAYF	TGTGCCAGCTCGCTAGGACAGCGTTCCGAGGCGTACTTC	few	TRBV18	TRBJ2-7	.
CASSGGTVRGGELFF	TGTGCCAGCAGCGGTGGGACAGTACGAGGCGGGGAGCTGTTTTTT	.	TRBV13	TRBJ2-2	TRBD1
CATSDRWDRVDSPLHF	TGTGCCACCAGTGATAGATGGGACAGGGTTGATTCACCCCTCCACTTT	few	TRBV24-1	TRBJ1-6	TRBD1
CASSEPAGGLLEQYF	TGTGCCAGCAGTGAACCGGCAGGGGGTCTCCTCGAGCAGTACTTC	.	TRBV6-1	TRBJ2-7	TRBD1
CSASSYYLREGPRGFNEQFF	TGCAGTGCTAGCAGCTACTATCTGCGGGAGGGACCTAGGGGATTCAATGAGCAGTTCTTC	few	TRBV20-1	TRBJ2-1	TRBD2
CASSYSPLGERAQPQHF	TGTGCCAGCAGTTACTCCCCCCTCGGGGAGCGAGCTCAGCCCCAGCATTTT	many	TRBV6-2/TRBV6-3	TRBJ1-5	.
CSDQFGTSGNWGETQYF	TGCAGTGACCAGTTCGGGACTAGCGGGAACTGGGGAGAGACCCAGTACTTC	.	TRBV20-1	TRBJ2-5	TRBD2
CASTKGVGQLAKNIQYF	TGTGCCAGCACCAAAGGAGTGGGACAGCTAGCCAAAAACATTCAGTACTTC	few	TRBV28	TRBJ2-4	TRBD1
CAISVQREGWQFF	TGTGCCATCTCGGTCCAGCGGGAGGGCTGGCAGTTCTTC	once	TRBV10-3	TRBJ2-1	TRBD2
CASSPGRGGDEQFF	TGTGCCAGCTCACCAGGCAGGGGGGGCGATGAGCAGTTCTTC	.	TRBV18	TRBJ2-1	.
CASSTRDSDLHEQYF	TGTGCCAGCAGTACCCGGGACTCCGACCTTCACGAGCAGTACTTC	once	TRBV27	TRBJ2-7	.
CASRVDTGADTQYF	TGTGCCAGCAGGGTGGACACCGGCGCAGATACGCAGTATTTT	.	TRBV5-5	TRBJ2-3	.
CASSLFVGGLAKNIQYF	TGTGCCAGCAGCTTATTCGTTGGGGGACTAGCCAAAAACATTCAGTACTTC	.	TRBV7-2	TRBJ2-4	.
CASSFSNSPLHF	TGTGCCAGCAGTTTCTCCAATTCACCCCTCCACTTT	.	TRBV27	TRBJ1-6	.
CAISTPEREAKSNTGELFF	TGTGCCATCAGTACCCCGGAGCGGGAGGCCAAATCAAACACCGGGGAGCTGTTTTTT	.	TRBV10-3	TRBJ2-2	TRBD2
CASSLTGNEKLFF	TGTGCCAGCAGCTTAACGGGAAATGAAAAACTGTTTTTT	few	TRBV7-9	TRBJ1-4	.
CASSQQAGRSSYEQYF	TGCGCCAGCAGCCAACAAGCGGGAAGGAGCTCCTACGAGCAGTACTTC	many	TRBV4-1	TRBJ2-7	TRBD2
CASSFPSLAGPYNEQFF	TGTGCCAGCAGTTTTCCAAGTCTAGCGGGCCCCTACAATGAGCAGTTCTTC	many	TRBV27	TRBJ2-1	TRBD2
CSARGNSGRARSVGELFF	TGCAGTGCTAGGGGAAATAGCGGGAGGGCCAGGTCGGTCGGGGAGCTGTTTTTT	many	TRBV20-1	TRBJ2-2	TRBD2
CASSPSGSSGELFF	TGCGCCAGCAGCCCTAGCGGGAGTTCCGGGGAGCTGTTTTTT	many	TRBV5-1	TRBJ2-2	TRBD2
CASSQELAGGQYF	TGTGCCAGCAGCCAAGAGTTAGCGGGAGGGCAGTATTTT	few	TRBV3-1	TRBJ2-3	TRBD2
CASSLTGFGEKLFF	TGTGCCAGCAGCTTAACAGGGTTTGGGGAAAAACTGTTTTTT	.	TRBV7-8	TRBJ1-4	.
CASSIGQGIDEQFF	TGCGCCAGCAGCATAGGACAGGGGATTGATGAGCAGTTCTTC	many	TRBV5-1	TRBJ2-1	TRBD1
CASSGTSGGLSGTQYF	TGTGCCAGCAGTGGGACTAGCGGGGGCCTGTCAGGGACGCAGTATTTT	.	TRBV6-2/TRBV6-3	TRBJ2-3	TRBD2
CSASAGYGYTF	TGCAGTGCCTCGGCGGGGTATGGCTACACCTTC	.	TRBV20-1	TRBJ1-2	.